This T cell receptor (beta chain) was identified in a study of CD8+ T cells in alopecia areata. As to treatment: oral pan-JAK inhibitor, 5-10 mg twice daily. Study-level results: Many expanded lesional clones persisted during tofacitinib (in both scalp and blood).

As concerns this clone: The antigen is unknown.

Germline-derived CDR1 and CDR2 are LGHNA and YSLEER. Germline trimming cut 1 base from V and 8 bases from J; bases unmatched to any gene: 3. This CDR3 spans 15 amino acids. It was cDNA, reverse transcribed from extracted RNA, that served as the sequencing template. Assay used: immunoSEQ multiplex PCR; TCRdb lists only in-frame clones, some missing. The sample yields about 260,000 clones, around 64% seen once. This chain connects TRBV4-3 to TRBJ1-6, with 9 nucleotides matching TRBD1. This receptor was taken from a human donor with alopecia areata. The source material was CD4+ T cells sorted from blood, sampled around week 52, from a patient treated with tofacitinib. The CDR3 DNA sequence: TGCGCCAGCAGCCAAGGCCGGGACAGGGATTCACCCCTCCACTTT. Translation gives CASSQGRDRDSPLHF.